This TCR beta chain was observed in a study of shared clonotypes between healthy human individuals. The study, taken as a whole, reports: Clonotype sharing levels among donors were expected to vary with sequencing depth. With few donors, the genetic and exposure-history diversity represented was limited.

The deep-level immunoSEQ assay was used. Using immunoSEQ multiplex PCR, the repertoire was profiled, and TCRdb retains in-frame clones only, with some absent. The sample lists 2.3 million or so clones; 85% to 95% were seen once. In the case of this clone: The antigen is unknown.

Investigators divided CD4+ cells into CD45RA+ naive and CD45RA-negative memory subsets. V was pared by 5 bases and J by 0 bases, with 9 bases between. Germline CDR1 and CDR2: SGHRS and YFSETQ. CDR3 length: 14 residues. The TCR originated in a man aged 18 to 35 in good health. Some clones in this sample may be carry-over from other donors' samples. Sequencing input: naive CD4+ T cells from PBMCs. The subset: CD45RA+ positively selected. V and J are TRBV5-1 and TRBJ1-3, with D possibly TRBD1 on 6 matching bases. CDR3 residues: CASSPRGSGNTIYF. For the CDR3, the DNA is TGCGCCAGCAGTCCCAGGGGCTCTGGAAACACCATATATTTT. The variable domain in full, with the rest retrieved from reference TRBV5-1 and TRBJ1-3, is KAGVTQTPRYLIKTRGQQVTLSCSPISGHRSVSWYQQTPGQGLQFLFEYFSETQRNKGNFPGRFSGRQFSNSRSEMNVSTLELGDSALYLCASSPRGSGNTIYFGEGSWLTVV.